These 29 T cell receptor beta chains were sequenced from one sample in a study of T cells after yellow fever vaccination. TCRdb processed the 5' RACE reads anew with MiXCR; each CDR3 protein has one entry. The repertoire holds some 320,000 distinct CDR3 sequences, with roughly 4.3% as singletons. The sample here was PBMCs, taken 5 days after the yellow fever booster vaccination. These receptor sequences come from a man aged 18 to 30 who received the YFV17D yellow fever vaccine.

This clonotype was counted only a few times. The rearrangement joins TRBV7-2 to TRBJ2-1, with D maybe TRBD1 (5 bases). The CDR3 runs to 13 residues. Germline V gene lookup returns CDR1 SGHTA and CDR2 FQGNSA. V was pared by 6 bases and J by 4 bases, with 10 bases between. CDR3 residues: CASRTDRYNEQFF. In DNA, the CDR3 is TGTGCCAGCAGGACAGACAGATACAATGAGCAGTTCTTC.

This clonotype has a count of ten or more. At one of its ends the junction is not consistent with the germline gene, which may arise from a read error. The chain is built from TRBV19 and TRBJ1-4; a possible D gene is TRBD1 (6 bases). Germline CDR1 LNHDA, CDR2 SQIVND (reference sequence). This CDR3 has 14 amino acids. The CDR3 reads CASNRGLTDEKLFF. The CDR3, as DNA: TGTGCCAGTAACCGGGGGCTAACTGATGAAAAACTGTTTTTT. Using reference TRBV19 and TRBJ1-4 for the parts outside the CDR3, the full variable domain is DGGITQSPKYLFRKEGQNVTLSCEQNLNHDAMYWYRQDPGQGLRLIYYSQIVNDFQKGDIAEGYSVSREKKESFPLTVTSAQKNPTAFYLCASNRGLTDEKLFFGSGTQLSVL.

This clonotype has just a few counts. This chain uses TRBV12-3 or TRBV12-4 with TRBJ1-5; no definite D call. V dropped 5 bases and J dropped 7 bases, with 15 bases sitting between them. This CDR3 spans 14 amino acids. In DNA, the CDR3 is TGTGCCAGCAGTCGTTTAGGTACCGCCCAGCCCCAGCATTTT. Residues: CASSRLGTAQPQHF.

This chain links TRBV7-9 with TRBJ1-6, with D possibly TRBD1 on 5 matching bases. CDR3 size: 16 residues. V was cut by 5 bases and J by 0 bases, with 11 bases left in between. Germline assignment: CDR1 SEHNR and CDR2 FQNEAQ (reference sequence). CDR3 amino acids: CASSPGGSSYNSPLHF. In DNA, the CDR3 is TGTGCCAGCAGCCCGGGGGGAAGCTCCTATAATTCACCCCTCCACTTT.

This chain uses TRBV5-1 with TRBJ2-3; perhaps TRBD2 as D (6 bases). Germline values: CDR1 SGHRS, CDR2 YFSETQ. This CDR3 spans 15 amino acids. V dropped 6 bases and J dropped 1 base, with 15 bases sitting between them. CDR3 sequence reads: CASIPGGSGTDTQYF. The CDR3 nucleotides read TGCGCCAGCATTCCCGGGGGTTCGGGCACAGATACGCAGTATTTT.

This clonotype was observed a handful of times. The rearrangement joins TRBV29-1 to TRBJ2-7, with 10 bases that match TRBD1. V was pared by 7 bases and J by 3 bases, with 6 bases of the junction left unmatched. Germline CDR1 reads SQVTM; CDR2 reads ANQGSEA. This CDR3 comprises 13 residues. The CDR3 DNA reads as TGCAGCGCCGGGACAGGGGACAACTACGAGCAGTACTTC. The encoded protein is CSAGTGDNYEQYF.

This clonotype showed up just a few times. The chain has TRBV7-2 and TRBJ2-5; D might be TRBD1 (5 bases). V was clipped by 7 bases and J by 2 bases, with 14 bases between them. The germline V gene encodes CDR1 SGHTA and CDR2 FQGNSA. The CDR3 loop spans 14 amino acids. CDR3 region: CASKTAYIQETQYF. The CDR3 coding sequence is TGTGCCAGCAAGACAGCTTACATACAAGAGACCCAGTACTTC.

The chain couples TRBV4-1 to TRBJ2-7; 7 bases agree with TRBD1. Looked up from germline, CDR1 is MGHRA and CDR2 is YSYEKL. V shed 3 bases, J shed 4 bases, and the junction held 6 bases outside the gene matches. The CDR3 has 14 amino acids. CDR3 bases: TGCGCCAGCAGCCAGTCCGGCAGGGGGTACGAGCAGTACGTC. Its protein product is CASSQSGRGYEQYV.

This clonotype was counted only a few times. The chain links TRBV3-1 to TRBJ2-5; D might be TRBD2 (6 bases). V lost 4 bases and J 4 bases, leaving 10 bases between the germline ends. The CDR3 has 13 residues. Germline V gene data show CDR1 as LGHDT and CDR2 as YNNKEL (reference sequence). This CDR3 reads CASSPGTSETQYF. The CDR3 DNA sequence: TGTGCCAGCAGCCCGGGGACTTCAGAGACCCAGTACTTC.

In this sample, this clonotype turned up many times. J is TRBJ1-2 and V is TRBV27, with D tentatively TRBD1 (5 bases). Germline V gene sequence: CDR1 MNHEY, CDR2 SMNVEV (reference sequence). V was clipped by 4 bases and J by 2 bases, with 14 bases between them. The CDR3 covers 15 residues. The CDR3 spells CASSSPLRGNYGYTF. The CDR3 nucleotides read TGTGCCAGCAGTTCCCCTCTCCGGGGGAACTATGGCTACACCTTC.

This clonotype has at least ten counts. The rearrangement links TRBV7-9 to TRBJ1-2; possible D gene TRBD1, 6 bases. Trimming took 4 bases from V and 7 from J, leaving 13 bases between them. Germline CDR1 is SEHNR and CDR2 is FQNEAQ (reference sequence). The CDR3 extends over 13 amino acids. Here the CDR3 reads CASSSGQNTGYTF. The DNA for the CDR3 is TGTGCCAGCAGCTCTGGACAGAACACTGGCTACACCTTC.

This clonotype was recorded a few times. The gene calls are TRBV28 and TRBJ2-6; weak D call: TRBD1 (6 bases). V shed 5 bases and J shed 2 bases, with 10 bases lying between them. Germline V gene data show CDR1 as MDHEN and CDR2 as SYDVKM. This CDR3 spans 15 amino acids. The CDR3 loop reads CASSPYRAGANVLTF. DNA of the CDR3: TGTGCCAGCAGTCCGTACAGGGCTGGGGCCAACGTCCTGACTTTC.

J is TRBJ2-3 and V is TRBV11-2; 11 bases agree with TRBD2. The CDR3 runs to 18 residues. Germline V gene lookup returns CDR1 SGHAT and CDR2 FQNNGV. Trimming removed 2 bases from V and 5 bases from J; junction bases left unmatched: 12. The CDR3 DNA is TGTGCCAGCAGCTTATCCCCCGGTGCTAGCGGGGGGATAGATACGCAGTATTTT. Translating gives CASSLSPGASGGIDTQYF. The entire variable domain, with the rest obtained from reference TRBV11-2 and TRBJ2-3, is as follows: EAGVAQSPRYKIIEKRQSVAFWCNPISGHATLYWYQQILGQGPKLLIQFQNNGVVDDSQLPKDRFSAERLKGVDSTLKIQPAKLEDSAVYLCASSLSPGASGGIDTQYFGPGTRLTVL.

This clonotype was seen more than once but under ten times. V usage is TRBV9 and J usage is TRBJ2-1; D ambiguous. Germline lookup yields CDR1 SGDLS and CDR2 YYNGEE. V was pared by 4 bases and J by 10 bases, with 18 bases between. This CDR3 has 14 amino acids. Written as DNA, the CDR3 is TGTGCCAGCAGCCCCGGGCGCGCCGCAGTGGAGCAGTTCTTC. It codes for CASSPGRAAVEQFF. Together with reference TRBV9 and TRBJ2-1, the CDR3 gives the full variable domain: DSGVTQTPKHLITATGQRVTLRCSPRSGDLSVYWYQQSLDQGLQFLIQYYNGEERAKGNILERFSAQQFPDLHSELNLSSLELGDSALYFCASSPGRAAVEQFFGPGTRLTVL.

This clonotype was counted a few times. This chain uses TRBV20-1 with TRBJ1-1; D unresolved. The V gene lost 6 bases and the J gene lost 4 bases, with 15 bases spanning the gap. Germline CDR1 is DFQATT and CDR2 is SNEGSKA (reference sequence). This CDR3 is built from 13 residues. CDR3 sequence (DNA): TGCAGTGCCCTTGGATCCTGGGGCACTGAAGCTTTCTTT. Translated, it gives CSALGSWGTEAFF.

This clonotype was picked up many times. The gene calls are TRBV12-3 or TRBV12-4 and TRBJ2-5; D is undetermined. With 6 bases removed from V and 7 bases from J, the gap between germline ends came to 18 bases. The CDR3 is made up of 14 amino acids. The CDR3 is CASRSTTPRTTQYF. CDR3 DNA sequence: TGTGCCAGCAGGTCAACGACGCCTCGAACGACCCAGTACTTC.

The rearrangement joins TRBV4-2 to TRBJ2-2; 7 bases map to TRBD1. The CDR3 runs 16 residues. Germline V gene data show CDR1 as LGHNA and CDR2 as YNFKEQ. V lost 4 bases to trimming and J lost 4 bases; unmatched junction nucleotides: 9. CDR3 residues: CASSPLGQDSTGELFF. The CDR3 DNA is TGTGCCAGCAGCCCCCTTGGACAGGACAGCACCGGGGAGCTGTTTTTT.

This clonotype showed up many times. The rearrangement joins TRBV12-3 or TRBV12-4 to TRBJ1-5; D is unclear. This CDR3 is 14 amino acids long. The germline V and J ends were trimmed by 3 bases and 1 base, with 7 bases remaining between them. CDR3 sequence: CASSLRASNQPQHF. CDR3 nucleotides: TGTGCCAGCAGTTTGAGAGCGAGCAATCAGCCCCAGCATTTT.

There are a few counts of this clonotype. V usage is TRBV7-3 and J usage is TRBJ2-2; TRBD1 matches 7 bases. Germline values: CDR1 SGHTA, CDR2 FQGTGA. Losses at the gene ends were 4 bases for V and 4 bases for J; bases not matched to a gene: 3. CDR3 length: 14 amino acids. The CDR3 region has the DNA TGTGCCAGCAGCTCAACAGGGGCCACCGGGGAGCTGTTTTTT. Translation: CASSSTGATGELFF.

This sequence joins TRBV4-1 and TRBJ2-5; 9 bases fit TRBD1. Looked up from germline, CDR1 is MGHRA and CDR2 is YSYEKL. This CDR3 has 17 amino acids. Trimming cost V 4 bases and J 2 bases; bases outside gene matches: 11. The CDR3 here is CASSLRPQGAAQETQYF. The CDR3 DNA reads TGCGCCAGCAGCCTTCGACCACAGGGGGCAGCGCAAGAGACCCAGTACTTC.

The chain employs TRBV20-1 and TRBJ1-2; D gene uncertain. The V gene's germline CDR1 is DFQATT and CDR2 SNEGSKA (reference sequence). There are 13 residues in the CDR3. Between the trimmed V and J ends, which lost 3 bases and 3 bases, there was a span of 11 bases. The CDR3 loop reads CSASKQTYYGYTF. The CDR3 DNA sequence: TGCAGTGCTAGTAAACAGACATACTATGGCTACACCTTC.

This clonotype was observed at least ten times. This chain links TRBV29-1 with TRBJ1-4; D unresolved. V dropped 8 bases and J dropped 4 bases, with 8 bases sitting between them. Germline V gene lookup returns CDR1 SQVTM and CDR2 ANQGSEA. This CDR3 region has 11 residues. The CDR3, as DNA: TGCAGCTCAACGTATAATGAAAAACTGTTTTTT. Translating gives CSSTYNEKLFF.

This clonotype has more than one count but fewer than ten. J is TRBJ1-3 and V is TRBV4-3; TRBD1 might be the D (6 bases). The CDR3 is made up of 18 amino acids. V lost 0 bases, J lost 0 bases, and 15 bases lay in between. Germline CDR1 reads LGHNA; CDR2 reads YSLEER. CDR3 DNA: TGCGCCAGCAGCCAAGATCGACAGGAGTGGGGCTCTGGAAACACCATATATTTT. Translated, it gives CASSQDRQEWGSGNTIYF.

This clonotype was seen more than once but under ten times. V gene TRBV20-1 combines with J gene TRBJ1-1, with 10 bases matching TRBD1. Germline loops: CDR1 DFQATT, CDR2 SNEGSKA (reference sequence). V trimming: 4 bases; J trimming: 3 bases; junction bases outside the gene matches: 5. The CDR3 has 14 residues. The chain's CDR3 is CSAKADRGDTEAFF. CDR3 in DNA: TGCAGTGCTAAAGCGGACAGGGGGGACACTGAAGCTTTCTTT.

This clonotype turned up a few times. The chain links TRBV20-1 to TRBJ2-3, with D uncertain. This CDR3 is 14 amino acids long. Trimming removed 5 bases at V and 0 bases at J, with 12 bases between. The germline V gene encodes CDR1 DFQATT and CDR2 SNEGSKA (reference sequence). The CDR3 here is CSAPRKASTDTQYF. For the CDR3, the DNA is TGCAGTGCTCCAAGAAAAGCTAGCACAGATACGCAGTATTTT.

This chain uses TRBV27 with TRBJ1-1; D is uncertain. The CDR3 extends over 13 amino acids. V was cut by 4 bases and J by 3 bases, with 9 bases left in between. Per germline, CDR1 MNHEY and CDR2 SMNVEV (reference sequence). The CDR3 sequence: CASSSAWDTEAFF. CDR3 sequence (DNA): TGTGCCAGCAGTTCCGCCTGGGACACTGAAGCTTTCTTT.

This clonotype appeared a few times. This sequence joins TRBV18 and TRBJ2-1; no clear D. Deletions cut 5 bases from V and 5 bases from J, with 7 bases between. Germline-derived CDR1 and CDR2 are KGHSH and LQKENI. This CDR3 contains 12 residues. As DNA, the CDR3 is TGTGCCAGCTCAGCTCAGGACAATGAGCAGTTCTTC. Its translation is CASSAQDNEQFF.

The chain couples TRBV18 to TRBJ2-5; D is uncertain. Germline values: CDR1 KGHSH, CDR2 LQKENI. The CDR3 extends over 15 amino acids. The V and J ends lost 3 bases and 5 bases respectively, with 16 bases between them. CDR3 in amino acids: CASSPQWKGVETQYF. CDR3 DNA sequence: TGTGCCAGCTCACCGCAATGGAAGGGTGTGGAGACCCAGTACTTC.

CDR3: CASSADRDFNYGYTF. The CDR3 coding sequence is TGTGCCAGCAGCGCAGACAGGGATTTTAACTATGGCTACACCTTC. The rearrangement links TRBV7-6 to TRBJ1-2; TRBD1 matches at 7 bases. The CDR3 extends over 15 amino acids. Germline V gives CDR1 SGHVS, CDR2 FNYEAQ. With V trimmed by 5 bases and J by 1 base, 7 bases remained unmatched.